This T cell receptor beta chain came from a study of shared clonotypes between healthy human individuals. This clone was found many times. Its antigen is still unknown. General study results and limits: Only blood underwent sampling, and tissue repertoires likely differ.

Measured with immunoSEQ multiplex PCR; TCRdb has only the in-frame clones, and not every one. The data show fewer than 600,000 clones, with roughly four fifths seen just once and around 12% held by the top ten. This TCR was sampled from a woman between 40 and 50 years old in good health. Some clones in this sample may be carry-over from other donors' samples. The specimen sequenced was PBMCs.

CDR3 protein: CASSPGGFNQETQYF. CDR3 DNA: TGTGCCAGCTCACCAGGGGGCTTTAACCAAGAGACCCAGTACTTC. V and J are TRBV18 and TRBJ2-5, with D perhaps matching TRBD1 (6 bases). V lost 2 bases and J 0 bases, leaving 10 bases between the germline ends. The germline V gene has CDR1 KGHSH and CDR2 LQKENI. CDR3 length: 15 residues.